The text below deals with one TCR beta chain. No antigen is known for it. The sample originates from a study of monozygotic twins with inflammatory bowel disease. Points from the study as a whole: Part of the variability in patient repertoires may have come from differing immunosuppressive treatments.

After re-calling the 5' RACE reads, TCRdb lists one entry per CDR3 protein, DNA absent. This sample's clone table lists about 210,000 distinct CDR3 sequences. Per germline, CDR1 MNHEY and CDR2 SVGEGT. CDR3 length: 17 residues. This chain uses TRBV6-2 or TRBV6-3 with TRBJ2-1; TCRdb gives TRBD1 as the D gene, but with no DNA this cannot be confirmed. Material: blood. This clonotype originated in a human donor with ulcerative colitis or Crohn's disease, or a healthy co-twin of an affected twin (not recorded which). CDR3 in amino acids: CASSLTPGTVSYNEQFF.